One and the same sample provided the 26 T cell receptor beta chains below, sequenced in a study of Tregs in tolerant kidney transplant recipients. The table came from immunoSEQ multiplex PCR; TCRdb's copy has only in-frame clones and leaves some out. The data show 200,000 to 300,000 clones, approximately 83% seen once. The material sequenced was CD4+ T cells from blood. Receptor source: a human donor in good health.

A single count supports this clone. This rearrangement joins TRBV5-1 to TRBJ2-5, with 8 bases lining up with TRBD1. TRBJ2-7 matches the DNA end more closely, so the J call is doubtful. CDR3 length: 14 residues. The germline CDR1 and CDR2 sequences are SGHRS and YFSETQ. This CDR3 reads CASSYGQGPYEQYF. Here the CDR3 DNA reads TGCGCCAGCAGCTATGGACAGGGACCCTACGAGCAGTACTTC.

V usage is TRBV27 and J usage is TRBJ1-6; maybe TRBD1 (6 bases). The CDR3 extends over 15 amino acids. The germline V and J ends were trimmed by 5 bases and 7 bases, with 15 bases remaining between them. Germline CDR1 reads MNHEY; CDR2 reads SMNVEV (reference sequence). CDR3 coding DNA: TGTGCCAGCAGTCTAGCAGGGGCCCGAAATTCACCCCTCCACTTT. Its protein is CASSLAGARNSPLHF.

CDR3 in amino acids: CASSRGLAAGELFF. CDR3 DNA sequence: TGTGCCAGCAGCAGAGGACTAGCAGCCGGGGAGCTGTTTTTT. The chain uses TRBV7-3 and TRBJ2-2, with 8 bases fitting TRBD2. The CDR3 sequence is 14 residues long. Germline V gives CDR1 SGHTA, CDR2 FQGTGA. Trimming at V came to 5 bases and at J to 6 bases, leaving 5 bases not matched to a gene.

The gene calls are TRBV23-1 and TRBJ2-5; D not certain. TRBV23-1 is known as an ORF, though its function is uncertain. Trimming took off 9 bases at V and 1 base at J, with 18 bases between the two ends. The CDR3 spans 15 residues. The CDR3: CASTQYNRVQETQYF. CDR3 DNA: TGCGCCAGTACCCAATATAATAGGGTCCAAGAGACCCAGTACTTC.

The rearrangement links TRBV30 to TRBJ2-3; D is undetermined. With 6 bases removed from V and 2 bases from J, the gap between germline ends came to 9 bases. This CDR3 contains 12 residues. In germline, CDR1 is GTSNPN, CDR2 SVGIG (reference sequence). CDR3 DNA: TGTGCCTGTCACACAAACACAGATACGCAGTATTTT. It translates to CACHTNTDTQYF. Combining the CDR3 with reference TRBV30 and TRBJ2-3 gives the whole variable domain SQTIHQWPATLVQPVGSPLSLECTVEGTSNPNLYWYRQAAGRGLQLLFYSVGIGQISSEVPQNLSASRPQDRQFILSSKKLLLSDSGFYLCACHTNTDTQYFGPGTRLTVL.

The chain is built from TRBV14 and TRBJ2-7; D gene ambiguous. The CDR3 is 13 residues long. From germline, CDR1 is SGHDN and CDR2 FVKESK. V was trimmed by 0 bases and J by 7 bases, leaving 10 bases between them. CDR3 nucleotides: TGTGCCAGCAGCCAAGACCAAACCGGAGAGCAGTACTTC. Translating gives CASSQDQTGEQYF.

The J gene is TRBJ1-1, the V gene TRBV7-9; no definite D call. The V gene's germline CDR1 is SEHNR and CDR2 FQNEAQ (reference sequence). The CDR3 extends over 13 amino acids. V was trimmed by 2 bases and J by 4 bases, leaving 8 bases between them. The CDR3 sequence: CASSLNEVTEAFF. The CDR3 coding sequence is TGTGCCAGCAGCTTAAACGAGGTCACTGAAGCTTTCTTT. Complete variable domain (other parts from reference TRBV7-9 and TRBJ1-1): DTGVSQNPRHKITKRGQNVTFRCDPISEHNRLYWYRQTLGQGPEFLTYFQNEAQLEKSRLLSDRFSAERPKGSFSTLEIQRTEQGDSAMYLCASSLNEVTEAFFGQGTRLTVV.

The CDR3 sequence is CASSLGWARAHEQYF. The CDR3, as DNA: TGTGCCAGCAGCTTGGGTTGGGCCAGGGCCCACGAGCAGTACTTC. The rearrangement uses TRBV5-6 and TRBJ2-7; D might be TRBD1 (5 bases). Per germline, CDR1 SGHDT and CDR2 YYEEEE. The CDR3 has 15 amino acids. V gave up 0 bases and J gave up 5 bases, with 15 bases separating them.

This clone was counted a few times. This chain links TRBV6-5 with TRBJ2-7; D assignment may be TRBD1 or TRBD2 (5 bases each). Germline CDR1 reads MNHEY; CDR2 reads SVGAGI. Trimming shortened V by 7 bases and J by 13 bases, and 23 bases separated the two germline ends. The CDR3 has 13 residues. In DNA, the CDR3 is TGTGCCAGCATTTTACGGGACCGGGACGATTTTTACTTC. The encoded protein is CASILRDRDDFYF.

The chain couples TRBV11-2 to TRBJ2-1; D perhaps matches TRBD1 (5 bases). The germline CDR1 and CDR2 sequences are SGHAT and FQNNGV. Trimming stripped 5 bases from V and 0 bases from J, with 11 bases between. The CDR3 is made up of 15 amino acids. This CDR3 is CASSQQVSSYNEQFF. The CDR3 DNA sequence: TGTGCCAGCAGCCAACAGGTTAGCTCCTACAATGAGCAGTTCTTC. Full variable domain (remainder filled in from reference TRBV11-2 and TRBJ2-1): EAGVAQSPRYKIIEKRQSVAFWCNPISGHATLYWYQQILGQGPKLLIQFQNNGVVDDSQLPKDRFSAERLKGVDSTLKIQPAKLEDSAVYLCASSQQVSSYNEQFFGPGTRLTVL.

The chain couples TRBV2 to TRBJ2-3; 12 bases fit TRBD1. V was clipped by 1 base and J by 2 bases; unmatched bases: 22. CDR3 length: 23 residues. CDR1 SNHLY and CDR2 FYNNEI come from the germline V gene. CDR3 in amino acids: CASSEVENTIHRDRGRDTDTQYF. CDR3 DNA: TGTGCCAGCAGTGAAGTCGAAAATACCATCCACCGGGACAGGGGGCGCGACACAGATACGCAGTATTTT.

The chain is built from TRBV5-1 and TRBJ2-1, with 10 bases fitting TRBD2. Germline CDR1 is SGHRS and CDR2 is YFSETQ. The CDR3 totals 16 residues. V lost 2 bases, J lost 4 bases, and 6 bases stayed unmatched. The CDR3 reads CASSLIGLAEYNEQFF. The CDR3 DNA sequence: TGCGCCAGCAGCTTAATTGGACTAGCGGAATACAATGAGCAGTTCTTC.

This clone was detected a few times. The gene calls are TRBV6-5 and TRBJ2-7; 11 positions match TRBD1. With 0 bases clipped from V and 5 bases from J, the junction kept 6 bases outside the gene matches. This CDR3 is 16 amino acids long. Germline CDR1 MNHEY, CDR2 SVGAGI. The CDR3 protein is CASSYSWTGGGNEQYF. DNA for the CDR3: TGTGCCAGCAGTTACTCGTGGACAGGGGGCGGAAACGAGCAGTACTTC.

The chain has TRBV21-1 and TRBJ2-3; the D call in the table, TRBD1, was not verified against the DNA. TRBV21-1 represents a pseudogene. This CDR3 is built from 13 residues. The CDR3 spells CARDRVRSDTQYF. For the CDR3, the DNA is TGTGCCAGGGACAGGGTGCGATCGGATACGCAGTATTTT.

The genes are TRBV5-1 and TRBJ2-7, with 14 bases fitting TRBD2. This CDR3 has 15 amino acids. V trimming: 3 bases; J trimming: 2 bases; junction bases outside the gene matches: 1. The germline V gene has CDR1 SGHRS and CDR2 YFSETQ. As DNA, the CDR3 is TGCGCCAGCAGCTCGGGACTAGCGGGAGCCTACGAGCAGTACTTC. Its translation: CASSSGLAGAYEQYF.

This chain uses TRBV5-4 with TRBJ2-7; D assignment may be TRBD1 or TRBD2 (5 bases each). This CDR3 region has 15 residues. Germline CDR1 reads SGHNT; CDR2 reads YYREEE (reference sequence). The ends were cut back, 0 bases at V and 0 bases at J, with 10 bases in the middle. The CDR3 loop reads CASSLGGRISYEQYF. Here the CDR3 DNA reads TGTGCCAGCAGCTTGGGGGGACGGATCTCCTACGAGCAGTACTTC. Looking up the rest from reference TRBV5-4 and TRBJ2-7 gives the full variable domain: ETGVTQSPTHLIKTRGQQVTLRCSSQSGHNTVSWYQQALGQGPQFIFQYYREEENGRGNFPPRFSGLQFPNYSSELNVNALELDDSALYLCASSLGGRISYEQYFGPGTRLTVT.

Concerning this clone itself: The sample has other DNA sequences that encode this CDR3 too. The chain links TRBV30 to TRBJ2-5; 8 bases are shared with TRBD2. The CDR3 runs 14 residues. V dropped 3 bases and J dropped 5; count of bases not matched to a gene: 8. From germline, CDR1 is GTSNPN and CDR2 SVGIG (reference sequence). The CDR3 DNA reads as TGTGCCTGGAGCGCTGGACTAGCTGAGGAGACCCAGTACTTC. It translates to CAWSAGLAEETQYF.

The gene calls are TRBV5-4 and TRBJ1-2, with 7 bases identical to TRBD1. After removal of 2 bases from V and 2 bases from J, the junction contained 0 bases not matched to a gene. The CDR3 has 13 residues. Looked up from germline, CDR1 is SGHNT and CDR2 is YYREEE (reference sequence). For the CDR3, the DNA is TGTGCCAGCAGCTTACAGGGGAACTATGGCTACACCTTC. Protein: CASSLQGNYGYTF.

The chain has TRBV4-2 and TRBJ2-3; D ambiguous. V lost 0 bases, J lost 3 bases, and 7 bases lay in between. This CDR3 has 14 residues. CDR1 and CDR2 (germline): LGHNA, YNFKEQ. CDR3 DNA sequence: TGTGCCAGCAGCCAAGAGGATACAACAGATACGCAGTATTTT. Amino acid sequence: CASSQEDTTDTQYF.

V and J are TRBV5-1 and TRBJ1-5, with D unclear. V lost 5 bases, J lost 0 bases, and 6 bases lay in between. The length of the CDR3 is 13 residues. Per germline, CDR1 SGHRS and CDR2 YFSETQ. The CDR3, as DNA: TGCGCCAGCAGTATGTATAGCAATCAGCCCCAGCATTTT. Translation gives CASSMYSNQPQHF.

Concerning this clone itself: This sample includes further DNA sequences coding for the same CDR3. In DNA form, the CDR3 reads TGCGCCAGCAGCCCCGGTCAGGGGCCCTCCTACGAGCAGTACTTC. Residues: CASSPGQGPSYEQYF. This chain joins TRBV4-1 and TRBJ2-7; D might be TRBD1 (6 bases). The germline V gene encodes CDR1 MGHRA and CDR2 YSYEKL. The CDR3 has 15 residues. V was pared by 4 bases and J by 0 bases, with 13 bases between.

The rearrangement uses TRBV27 and TRBJ2-1; D perhaps matches TRBD2 (6 bases). Germline loops: CDR1 MNHEY, CDR2 SMNVEV (reference sequence). CDR3 length: 15 amino acids. V was cut by 7 bases and J by 6 bases, with 19 bases left in between. The CDR3 is CASTLRGTVGNEQFF. The CDR3 nucleotides read TGTGCCAGCACCCTTCGGGGGACCGTTGGCAATGAGCAGTTCTTC.

The chain employs TRBV20-1 and TRBJ2-5; D remains unclear. This CDR3 is built from 11 residues. Trimming took off 1 base at V and 4 bases at J, with 4 bases between the two ends. Germline CDR1 is DFQATT and CDR2 is SNEGSKA (reference sequence). CDR3 in DNA: TGCAGTGCTAGAGGGGGAGAGACCCAGTACTTC. Translation gives CSARGGETQYF.

The chain couples TRBV6-1 to TRBJ1-5; no definite D call. The CDR3 sequence is 15 residues long. CDR1 is MNHNS and CDR2 is SASEGT in the germline V gene. V gave up 6 bases and J gave up 1 base, with 13 bases separating them. CDR3 DNA: TGTGCCAGCAGGCGGCTCCCGGAAAGCAATCAGCCCCAGCATTTT. Its protein product is CASRRLPESNQPQHF.

The chain joins TRBV9 to TRBJ1-5; 9 bases align to TRBD1. The V and J ends lost 3 bases and 2 bases, in that order; junction bases with no gene match: 0. CDR1 SGDLS and CDR2 YYNGEE come from the germline V gene. The CDR3 is made up of 14 amino acids. CDR3 bases: TGTGCCAGCAGCGGGACAGGGGGCAATCAGCCCCAGCATTTT. Translating gives CASSGTGGNQPQHF.

This chain joins TRBV6-5 and TRBJ1-3; D perhaps matches TRBD1 (6 bases). The CDR3 has 13 residues. Germline CDR1 reads MNHEY; CDR2 reads SVGAGI. The V end lost 5 bases, the J end lost 4 bases, and 9 bases lay between the germline ends. The chain's CDR3 is CASSRTGGNTIYF. The CDR3 nucleotides are TGTGCCAGCAGTAGAACAGGGGGAAACACCATATATTTT.